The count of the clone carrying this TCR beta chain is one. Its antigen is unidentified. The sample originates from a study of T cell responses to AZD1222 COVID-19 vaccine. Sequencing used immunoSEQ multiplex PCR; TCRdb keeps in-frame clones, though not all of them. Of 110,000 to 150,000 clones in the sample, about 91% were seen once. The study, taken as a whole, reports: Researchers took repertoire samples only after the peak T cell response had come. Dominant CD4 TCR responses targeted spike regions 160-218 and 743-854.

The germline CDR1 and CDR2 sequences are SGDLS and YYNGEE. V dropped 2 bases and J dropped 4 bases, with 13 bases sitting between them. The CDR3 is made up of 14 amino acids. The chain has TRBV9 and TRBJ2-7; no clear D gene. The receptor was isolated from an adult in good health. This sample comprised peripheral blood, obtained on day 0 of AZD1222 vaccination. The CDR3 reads CASSVTGTGYEQYF. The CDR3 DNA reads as TGTGCCAGCAGCGTCACGGGTACCGGATACGAGCAGTACTTC.